The sequence of this T cell receptor beta chain was determined in a study of blood T cell repertoires in COVID-19. The germline CDR1 and CDR2 sequences are SNHLY and FYNNEI. After removal of 4 bases from V and 11 bases from J, the junction contained 6 bases not matched to a gene. This CDR3 has 13 amino acids. Study processing details: Cell counts per sample came from amplifying reference gene primers. The table came from immunoSEQ multiplex PCR; TCRdb's copy has only in-frame clones and leaves some out. The DNA gave D and trimming, while V, J and clone size come from that table. The data contain fewer than 55,000 clones, about 86% of them singletons. Patients at the Seattle site were enrolled during active infection and followed longitudinally.

The sequencing sample was made of peripheral blood. The chain couples TRBV2 to TRBJ1-5; 9 bases align to TRBD1. The source of this sequence is a woman over 75 with COVID-19, enrolled during active disease. CDR3 region: CASSGGQGQAQHF. The CDR3 DNA reads as TGTGCCAGCAGTGGGGGACAGGGACAGGCCCAGCATTTT.